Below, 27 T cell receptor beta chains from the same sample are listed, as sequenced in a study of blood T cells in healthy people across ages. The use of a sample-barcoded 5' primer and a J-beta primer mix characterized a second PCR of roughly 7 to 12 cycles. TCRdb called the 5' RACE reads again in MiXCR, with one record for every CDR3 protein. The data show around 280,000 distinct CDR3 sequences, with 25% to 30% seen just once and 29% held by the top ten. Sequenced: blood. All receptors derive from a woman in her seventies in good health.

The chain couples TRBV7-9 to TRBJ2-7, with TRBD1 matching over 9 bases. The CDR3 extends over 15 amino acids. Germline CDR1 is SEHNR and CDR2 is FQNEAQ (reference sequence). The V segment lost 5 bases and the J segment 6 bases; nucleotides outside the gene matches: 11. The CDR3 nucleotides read TGTGCCAGCAGCCATCCGGGACAGGGAGGGGGCGAGCAGTACTTC. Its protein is CASSHPGQGGGEQYF.

The CDR3 loop reads CASSPRGQGGDQPQHF. The CDR3 DNA is TGTGCCAGCAGTCCCAGGGGGCAAGGGGGGGATCAGCCCCAGCATTTT. This chain joins TRBV12-3 or TRBV12-4 and TRBJ1-5; TRBD1 agrees at 8 bases. The CDR3 has 16 residues. J gave up 5 bases and V 5 bases, and 11 bases lay outside the gene matches.

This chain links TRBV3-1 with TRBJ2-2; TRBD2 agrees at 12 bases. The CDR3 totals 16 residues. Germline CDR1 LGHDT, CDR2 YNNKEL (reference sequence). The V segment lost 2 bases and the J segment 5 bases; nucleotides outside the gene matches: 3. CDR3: CASSQQTSGRTGELFF. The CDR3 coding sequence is TGTGCCAGCAGCCAACAGACTAGCGGGAGAACCGGGGAGCTGTTTTTT.

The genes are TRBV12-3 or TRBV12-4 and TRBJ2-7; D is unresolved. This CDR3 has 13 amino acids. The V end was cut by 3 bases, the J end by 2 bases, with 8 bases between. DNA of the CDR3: TGTGCCAGCAGTTTTCGGAATACCTACGAGCAGTACTTC. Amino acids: CASSFRNTYEQYF.

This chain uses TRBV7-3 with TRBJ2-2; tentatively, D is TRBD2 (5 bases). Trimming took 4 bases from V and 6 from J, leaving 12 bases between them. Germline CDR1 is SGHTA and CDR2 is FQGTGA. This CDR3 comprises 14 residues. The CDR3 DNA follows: TGTGCCAGCAGCTGGGCTAGCCCATCCGGGGAGCTGTTTTTT. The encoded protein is CASSWASPSGELFF.

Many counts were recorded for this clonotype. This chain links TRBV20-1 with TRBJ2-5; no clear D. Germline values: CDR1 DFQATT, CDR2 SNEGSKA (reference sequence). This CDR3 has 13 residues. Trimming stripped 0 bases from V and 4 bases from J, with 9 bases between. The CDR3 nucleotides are TGCAGTGCTAGAGATAGACATCGAGAGACCCAGTACTTC. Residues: CSARDRHRETQYF.

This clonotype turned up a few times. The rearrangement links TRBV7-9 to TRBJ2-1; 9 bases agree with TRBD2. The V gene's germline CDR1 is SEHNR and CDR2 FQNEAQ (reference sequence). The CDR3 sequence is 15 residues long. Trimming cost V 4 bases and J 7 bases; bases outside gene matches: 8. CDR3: CASSSGLAGMNEQFF. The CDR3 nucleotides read TGTGCCAGCAGCTCGGGACTAGCTGGGATGAATGAGCAGTTCTTC. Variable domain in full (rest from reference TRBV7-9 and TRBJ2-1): DTGVSQNPRHKITKRGQNVTFRCDPISEHNRLYWYRQTLGQGPEFLTYFQNEAQLEKSRLLSDRFSAERPKGSFSTLEIQRTEQGDSAMYLCASSSGLAGMNEQFFGPGTRLTVL.

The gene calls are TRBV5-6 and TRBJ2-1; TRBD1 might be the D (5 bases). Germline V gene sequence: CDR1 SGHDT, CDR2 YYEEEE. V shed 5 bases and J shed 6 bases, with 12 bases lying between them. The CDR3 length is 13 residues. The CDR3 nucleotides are TGTGCCAGCAGTTTAGGGGCTCTCAATGAGCAGTTCTTC. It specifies CASSLGALNEQFF. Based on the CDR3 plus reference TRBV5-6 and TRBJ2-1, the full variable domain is DAGVTQSPTHLIKTRGQQVTLRCSPKSGHDTVSWYQQALGQGPQFIFQYYEEEERQRGNFPDRFSGHQFPNYSSELNVNALLLGDSALYLCASSLGALNEQFFGPGTRLTVL.

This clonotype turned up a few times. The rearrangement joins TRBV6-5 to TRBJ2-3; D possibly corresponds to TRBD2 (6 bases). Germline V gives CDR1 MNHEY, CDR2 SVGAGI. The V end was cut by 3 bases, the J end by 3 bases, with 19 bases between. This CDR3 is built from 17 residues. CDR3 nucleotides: TGTGCCAGCAGTTATCGAACCGGGACTTCCGTAACAGATACGCAGTATTTT. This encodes CASSYRTGTSVTDTQYF.

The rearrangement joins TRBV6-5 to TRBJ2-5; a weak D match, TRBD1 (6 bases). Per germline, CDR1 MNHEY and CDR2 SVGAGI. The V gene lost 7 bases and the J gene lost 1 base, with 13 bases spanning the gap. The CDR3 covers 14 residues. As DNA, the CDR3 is TGTGCCAGCAATATGGGGGCTAGCCAAGAGACCCAGTACTTC. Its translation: CASNMGASQETQYF.

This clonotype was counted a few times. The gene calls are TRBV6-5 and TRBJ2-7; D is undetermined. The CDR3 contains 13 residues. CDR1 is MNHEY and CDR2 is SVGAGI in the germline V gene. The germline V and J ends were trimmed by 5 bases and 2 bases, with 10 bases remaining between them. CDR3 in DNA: TGTGCCAGCAGTCAGACTGGTACCTACGAGCAGTACTTC. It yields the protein CASSQTGTYEQYF.

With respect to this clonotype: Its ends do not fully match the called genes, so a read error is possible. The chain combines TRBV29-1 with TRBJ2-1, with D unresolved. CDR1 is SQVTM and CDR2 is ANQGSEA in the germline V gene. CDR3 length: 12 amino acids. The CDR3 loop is CSIDGIYNEQFF. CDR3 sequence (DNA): TGCAGCATTGATGGCATATACAATGAGCAGTTCTTC.

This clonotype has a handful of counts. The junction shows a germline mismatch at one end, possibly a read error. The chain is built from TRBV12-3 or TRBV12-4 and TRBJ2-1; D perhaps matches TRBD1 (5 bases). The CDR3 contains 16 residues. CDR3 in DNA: TGTGCCGGCAGTTTAGATCTGGGGCTATCCTACAATGAGCAGTTCTTC. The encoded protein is CAGSLDLGLSYNEQFF.

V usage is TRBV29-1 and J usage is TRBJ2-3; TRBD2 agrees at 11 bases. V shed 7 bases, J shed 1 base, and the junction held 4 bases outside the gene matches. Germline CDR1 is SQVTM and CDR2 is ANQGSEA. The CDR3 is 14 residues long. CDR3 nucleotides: TGCAGCGGGGGGACTAGCGGCCGCACAGATACGCAGTATTTT. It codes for CSGGTSGRTDTQYF.

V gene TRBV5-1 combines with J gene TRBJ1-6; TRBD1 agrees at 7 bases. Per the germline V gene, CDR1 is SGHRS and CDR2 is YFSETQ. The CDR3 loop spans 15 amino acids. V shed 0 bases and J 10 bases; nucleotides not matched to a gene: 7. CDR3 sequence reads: CASSLDRQGGSPLHF. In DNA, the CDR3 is TGCGCCAGCAGCTTGGACCGACAGGGAGGCTCACCCCTCCACTTT.

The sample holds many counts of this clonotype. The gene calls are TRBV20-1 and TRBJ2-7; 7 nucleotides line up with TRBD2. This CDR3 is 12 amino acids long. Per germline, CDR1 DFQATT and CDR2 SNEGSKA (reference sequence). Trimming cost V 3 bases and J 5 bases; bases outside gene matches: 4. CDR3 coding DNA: TGCAGTGCTAGGTTTAGCGGGCACGAGCAGTACTTC. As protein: CSARFSGHEQYF.

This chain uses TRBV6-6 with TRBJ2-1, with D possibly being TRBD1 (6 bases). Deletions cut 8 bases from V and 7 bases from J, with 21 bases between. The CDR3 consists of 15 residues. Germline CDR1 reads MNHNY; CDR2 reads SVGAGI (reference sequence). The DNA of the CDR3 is TGTGCCAGCCATGGACAGCACACCCGTCGGAATGAGCAGTTCTTC. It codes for CASHGQHTRRNEQFF.

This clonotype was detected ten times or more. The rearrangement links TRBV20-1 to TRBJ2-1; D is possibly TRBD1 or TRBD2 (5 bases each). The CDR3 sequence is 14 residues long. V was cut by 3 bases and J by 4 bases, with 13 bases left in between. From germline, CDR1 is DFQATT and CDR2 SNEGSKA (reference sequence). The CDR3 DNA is TGCAGTGCTAGGGGGGTCGCTCCATACAATGAGCAGTTCTTC. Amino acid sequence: CSARGVAPYNEQFF.

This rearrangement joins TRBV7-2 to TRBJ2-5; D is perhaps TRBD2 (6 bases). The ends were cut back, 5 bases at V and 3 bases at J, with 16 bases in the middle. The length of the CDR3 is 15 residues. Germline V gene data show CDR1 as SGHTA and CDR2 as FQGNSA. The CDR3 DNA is TGTGCCAGCAGCCCCCGGACTGGCGGGGAAGAGACCCAGTACTTC. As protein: CASSPRTGGEETQYF.

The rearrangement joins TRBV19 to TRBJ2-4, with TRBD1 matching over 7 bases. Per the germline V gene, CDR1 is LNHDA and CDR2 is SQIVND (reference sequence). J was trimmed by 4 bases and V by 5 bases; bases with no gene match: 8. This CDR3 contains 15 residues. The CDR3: CASSSEGQTKNIQYF. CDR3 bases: TGTGCCAGTAGTTCCGAGGGACAGACTAAAAACATTCAGTACTTC.

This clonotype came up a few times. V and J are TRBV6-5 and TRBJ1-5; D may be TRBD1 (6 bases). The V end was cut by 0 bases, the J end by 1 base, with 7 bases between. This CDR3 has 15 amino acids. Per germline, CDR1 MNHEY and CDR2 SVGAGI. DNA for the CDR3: TGTGCCAGCAGTTACTCCAGGGGAAGCAATCAGCCCCAGCATTTT. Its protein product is CASSYSRGSNQPQHF.

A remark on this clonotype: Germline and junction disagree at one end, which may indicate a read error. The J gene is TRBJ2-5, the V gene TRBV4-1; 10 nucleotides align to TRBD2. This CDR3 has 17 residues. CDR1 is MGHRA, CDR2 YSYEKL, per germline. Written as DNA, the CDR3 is TGCGCCAGCAGCCAAGGATCTGGACTAGCGGTTTACAATGAGCAGTCCTTC. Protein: CASSQGSGLAVYNEQSF.

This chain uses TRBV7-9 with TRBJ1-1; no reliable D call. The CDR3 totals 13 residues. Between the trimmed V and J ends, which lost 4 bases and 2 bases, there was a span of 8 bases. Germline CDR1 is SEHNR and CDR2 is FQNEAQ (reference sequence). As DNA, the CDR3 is TGTGCCAGCAGCTCCACCCATAACACTGAAGCTTTCTTT. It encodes CASSSTHNTEAFF.

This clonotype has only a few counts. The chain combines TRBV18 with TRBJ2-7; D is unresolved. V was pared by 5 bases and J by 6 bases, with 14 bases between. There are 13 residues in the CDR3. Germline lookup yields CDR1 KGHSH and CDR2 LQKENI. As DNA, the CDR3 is TGTGCCAGCTCATTCACCGATCTAGGCGAGCAGTACTTC. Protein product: CASSFTDLGEQYF.

In nucleotides, the CDR3 is TGTGCCAGCAGTGAGGGGGGACAGGGGAACGAAAAACTGTTTTTT. Protein sequence: CASSEGGQGNEKLFF. The rearrangement joins TRBV2 to TRBJ1-4, with 10 bases lining up with TRBD1. J was trimmed by 8 bases and V by 3 bases; bases with no gene match: 6. CDR1 and CDR2 from the germline V gene are SNHLY and FYNNEI. This CDR3 has 15 amino acids.

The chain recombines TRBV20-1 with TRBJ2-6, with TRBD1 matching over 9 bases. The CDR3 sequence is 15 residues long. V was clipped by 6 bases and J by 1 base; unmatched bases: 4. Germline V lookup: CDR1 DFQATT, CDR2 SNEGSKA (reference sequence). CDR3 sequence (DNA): TGCAGTGCAAGCGACAGGGGGTCTGGGGCCAACGTCCTGACTTTC. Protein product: CSASDRGSGANVLTF.

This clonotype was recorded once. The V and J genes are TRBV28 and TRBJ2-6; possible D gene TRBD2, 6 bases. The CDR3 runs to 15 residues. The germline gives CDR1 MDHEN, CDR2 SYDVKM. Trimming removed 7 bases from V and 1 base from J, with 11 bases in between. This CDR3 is CASTHGGSGANVLTF. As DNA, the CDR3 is TGTGCCAGCACCCACGGGGGTTCTGGGGCCAACGTCCTGACTTTC.